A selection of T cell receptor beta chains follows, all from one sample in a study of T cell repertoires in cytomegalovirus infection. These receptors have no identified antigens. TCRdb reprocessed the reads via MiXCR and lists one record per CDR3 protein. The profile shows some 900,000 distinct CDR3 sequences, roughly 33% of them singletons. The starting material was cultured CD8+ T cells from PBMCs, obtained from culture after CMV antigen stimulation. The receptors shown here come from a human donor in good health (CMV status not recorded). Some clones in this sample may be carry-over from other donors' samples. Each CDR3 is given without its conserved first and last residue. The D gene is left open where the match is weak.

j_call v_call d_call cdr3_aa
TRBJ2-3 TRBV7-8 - ASSLVGGTQY
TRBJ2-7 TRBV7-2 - ASSTQGGSYEQY
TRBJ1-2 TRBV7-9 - ASSLEHRDGYT
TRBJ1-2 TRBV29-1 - SVGGGGYT
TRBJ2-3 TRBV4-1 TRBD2 ASSQGASGEGDTQY
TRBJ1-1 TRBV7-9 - ASSPPGVRNTEAF
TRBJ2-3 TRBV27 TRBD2 ASSFRGGNTDTQY
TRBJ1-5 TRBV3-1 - ASSRLQQQPQH
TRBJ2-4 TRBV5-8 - ANSLGAGSTKNIQY
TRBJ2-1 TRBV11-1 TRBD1 ASRSGTGGIYRLDYNEQF
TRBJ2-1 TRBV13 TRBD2 ASKEAGVWEQF
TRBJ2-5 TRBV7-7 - ASSLWADQETQY
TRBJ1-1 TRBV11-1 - ASSPCTGRMNTEAF
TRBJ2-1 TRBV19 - AVDGTYNEQF
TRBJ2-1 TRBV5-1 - ASSLGQSSYNEQF
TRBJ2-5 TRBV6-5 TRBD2 ASSYSWGSGGAIGETQY
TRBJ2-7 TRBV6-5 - AIGGRGNEQY
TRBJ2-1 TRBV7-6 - ASKGPVRDEQF
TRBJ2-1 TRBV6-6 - ASGFNPISYNEQF
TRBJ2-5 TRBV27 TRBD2 ASSPREAGGQETQY